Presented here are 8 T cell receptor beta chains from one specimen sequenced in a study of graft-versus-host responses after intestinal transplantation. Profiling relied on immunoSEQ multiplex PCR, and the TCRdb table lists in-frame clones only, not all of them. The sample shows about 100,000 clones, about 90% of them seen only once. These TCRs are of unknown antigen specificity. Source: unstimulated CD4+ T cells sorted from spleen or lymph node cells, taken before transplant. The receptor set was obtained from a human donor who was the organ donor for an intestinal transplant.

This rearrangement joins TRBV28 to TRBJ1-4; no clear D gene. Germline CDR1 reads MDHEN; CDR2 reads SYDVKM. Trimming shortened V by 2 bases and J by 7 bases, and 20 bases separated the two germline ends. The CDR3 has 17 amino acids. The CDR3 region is CASSLRVRVQLSEKLFF. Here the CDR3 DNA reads TGTGCCAGCAGTTTAAGGGTGAGAGTACAACTGAGTGAAAAACTGTTTTTT.

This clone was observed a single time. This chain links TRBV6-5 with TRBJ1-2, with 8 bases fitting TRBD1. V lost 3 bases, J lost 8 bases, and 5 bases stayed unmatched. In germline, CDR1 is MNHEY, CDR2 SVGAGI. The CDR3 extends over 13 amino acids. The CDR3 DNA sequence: TGTGCCAGCAGTTATATGACAGGGGAGGGCTACACCTTC. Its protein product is CASSYMTGEGYTF.

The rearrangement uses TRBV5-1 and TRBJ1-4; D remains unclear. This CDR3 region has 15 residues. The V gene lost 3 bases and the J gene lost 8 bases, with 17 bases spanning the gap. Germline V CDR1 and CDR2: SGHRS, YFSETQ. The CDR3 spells CASSSADGVGEKLFF. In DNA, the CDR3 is TGCGCCAGCAGCTCGGCTGATGGGGTTGGCGAAAAACTGTTTTTT.

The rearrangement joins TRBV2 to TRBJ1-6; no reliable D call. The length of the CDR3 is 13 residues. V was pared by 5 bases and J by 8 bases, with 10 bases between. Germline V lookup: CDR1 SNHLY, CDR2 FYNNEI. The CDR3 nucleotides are TGTGCCAGCAGTTCTGGACCTTATTCACCCCTCCACTTT. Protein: CASSSGPYSPLHF. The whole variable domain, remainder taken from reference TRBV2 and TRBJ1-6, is EPEVTQTPSHQVTQMGQEVILRCVPISNHLYFYWYRQILGQKVEFLVSFYNNEISEKSEIFDDQFSVERPDGSNFTLKIRSTKLEDSAMYFCASSSGPYSPLHFGNGTRLTVT.

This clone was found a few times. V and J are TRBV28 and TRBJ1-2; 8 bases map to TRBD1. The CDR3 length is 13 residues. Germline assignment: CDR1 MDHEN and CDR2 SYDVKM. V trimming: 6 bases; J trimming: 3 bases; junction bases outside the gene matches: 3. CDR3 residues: CASSSGGDYGYTF. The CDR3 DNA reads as TGTGCCAGCAGCTCAGGGGGCGACTATGGCTACACCTTC.

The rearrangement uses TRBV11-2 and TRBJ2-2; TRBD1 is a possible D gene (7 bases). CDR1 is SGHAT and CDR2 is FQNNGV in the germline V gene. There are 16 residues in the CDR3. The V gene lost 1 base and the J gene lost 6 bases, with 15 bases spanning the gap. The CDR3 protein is CASSLVGRGAAGELFF. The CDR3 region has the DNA TGTGCCAGCAGCTTAGTCGGCAGGGGGGCCGCCGGGGAGCTGTTTTTT.

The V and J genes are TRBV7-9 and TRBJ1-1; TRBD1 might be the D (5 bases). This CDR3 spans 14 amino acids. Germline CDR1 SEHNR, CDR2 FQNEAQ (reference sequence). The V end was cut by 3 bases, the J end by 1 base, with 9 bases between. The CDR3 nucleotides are TGTGCCAGCAGCTTTGTAGGACAGAACACTGAAGCTTTCTTT. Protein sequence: CASSFVGQNTEAFF. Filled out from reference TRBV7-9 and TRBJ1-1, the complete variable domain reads DTGVSQNPRHKITKRGQNVTFRCDPISEHNRLYWYRQTLGQGPEFLTYFQNEAQLEKSRLLSDRFSAERPKGSFSTLEIQRTEQGDSAMYLCASSFVGQNTEAFFGQGTRLTVV.

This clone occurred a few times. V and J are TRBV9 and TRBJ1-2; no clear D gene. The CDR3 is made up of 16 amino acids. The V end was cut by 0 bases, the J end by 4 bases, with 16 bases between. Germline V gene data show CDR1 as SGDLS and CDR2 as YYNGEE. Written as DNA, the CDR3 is TGTGCCAGCAGCGTAGACCCCATGGACGGCGTCTATGGCTACACCTTC. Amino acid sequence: CASSVDPMDGVYGYTF.